The rows below give T cell receptor beta chains drawn from one sample of a study of beta chain features in type 1 diabetes. The data were produced by immunoSEQ multiplex PCR, yet TCRdb's version contains in-frame clones alone and is incomplete. Here the sample spans 300,000 or so clones, roughly 14% being singletons. The material sequenced was naive CD4+ T cells from blood. The receptors were sampled from a woman between 18 and 30 years old with type 1 diabetes. Each CDR3 is given with its conserved first and last residue. Each record gives: V gene, J gene, D gene, clone size, CDR3 protein, CDR3 DNA. A D gene is named only where the DNA matches it firmly. Clone size, where shown, is once, few, many, or a class for clones that have expanded.

V: TRBV19; J: TRBJ1-5; D: .; size: .; CDR3: CASSIQFTDRNQPQHF; DNA: TGTGCCAGTAGTATTCAATTTACCGACAGGAATCAGCCCCAGCATTTT
V: TRBV18; J: TRBJ2-5; D: .; size: .; CDR3: CASSPRQTKETQYF; DNA: TGTGCCAGCTCACCTAGGCAGACAAAAGAGACCCAGTACTTC
V: TRBV28; J: TRBJ2-1; D: TRBD1; size: few; CDR3: CASSLPLRQGNEQFF; DNA: TGTGCCAGCAGTTTACCCCTCAGACAGGGGAATGAGCAGTTCTTC
V: TRBV19; J: TRBJ1-1; D: .; size: .; CDR3: CASSIDGGTEAFF; DNA: TGTGCCAGTAGTATAGACGGGGGCACTGAAGCTTTCTTT
V: TRBV29-1; J: TRBJ2-3; D: TRBD2; size: few; CDR3: CSAPTSGSTDTQYF; DNA: TGCAGCGCCCCGACTAGCGGGAGCACAGATACGCAGTATTTT
V: TRBV7-2; J: TRBJ2-3; D: .; size: .; CDR3: CASSLGLSTDTQYF; DNA: TGTGCCAGCAGCTTGGGCCTTAGCACAGATACGCAGTATTTT
V: TRBV18; J: TRBJ1-4; D: .; size: .; CDR3: CASSRATNEKLFF; DNA: TGTGCCAGCTCACGCGCAACTAATGAAAAACTGTTTTTT
V: TRBV7-3; J: TRBJ2-1; D: TRBD2; size: .; CDR3: CASSLTITSGRNEQFF; DNA: TGTGCCAGCAGCTTAACAATCACTAGCGGGAGGAATGAGCAGTTCTTC
V: TRBV27; J: TRBJ1-1; D: .; size: few; CDR3: CASSLSIGDTEAFF; DNA: TGTGCCAGCAGTTTATCGATAGGGGACACTGAAGCTTTCTTT
V: TRBV30; J: TRBJ1-2; D: .; size: few; CDR3: CAWSLDLNYGYTF; DNA: TGTGCCTGGAGTCTAGACCTTAACTATGGCTACACCTTC
V: TRBV7-2; J: TRBJ2-1; D: .; size: .; CDR3: CASSLLSLAGEQFF; DNA: TGTGCCAGCAGCTTACTTTCACTAGCTGGCGAGCAGTTCTTC
V: TRBV7-9; J: TRBJ1-2; D: TRBD1; size: few; CDR3: CASSLVATGGIDGYTF; DNA: TGTGCCAGCAGCTTAGTCGCGACAGGGGGAATTGATGGCTACACCTTC
V: TRBV5-4; J: TRBJ1-1; D: TRBD1; size: .; CDR3: CASSSFGGYRGTEAFF; DNA: TGTGCCAGCAGCTCCTTTGGGGGCTACAGGGGTACTGAAGCTTTCTTT
V: TRBV29-1; J: TRBJ2-3; D: TRBD2; size: .; CDR3: CSHSGTTDTQYF; DNA: TGCAGCCATAGCGGGACCACAGATACGCAGTATTTT
V: TRBV18; J: TRBJ1-1; D: .; size: .; CDR3: CASSPEDRYSGNTEAFF; DNA: TGTGCCAGCTCACCAGAAGACAGATACTCAGGGAACACTGAAGCTTTCTTT
V: TRBV25-1; J: TRBJ1-2; D: .; size: few; CDR3: CASSSNYGYTF; DNA: TGTGCCAGCAGCAGTAACTATGGCTACACCTTC
V: TRBV19; J: TRBJ2-3; D: TRBD2; size: .; CDR3: CASSIDSGRAYTDTQYF; DNA: TGTGCCAGTAGTATAGACAGCGGGAGGGCCTACACAGATACGCAGTATTTT
V: TRBV2; J: TRBJ1-5; D: TRBD1; size: few; CDR3: CASSGTGGVGRIFQPQHF; DNA: TGTGCCAGCAGTGGGACAGGGGGTGTTGGCAGAATTTTTCAGCCCCAGCATTTT
V: TRBV2; J: TRBJ2-7; D: .; size: few; CDR3: CASSDGLAQYEQYF; DNA: TGTGCCAGCAGTGACGGGCTAGCGCAGTACGAGCAGTACTTC
V: TRBV4-1; J: TRBJ1-1; D: .; size: few; CDR3: CASSPRLVSRNTEAFF; DNA: TGCGCCAGCAGCCCCAGGCTGGTGAGTAGGAACACTGAAGCTTTCTTT
V: TRBV7-9; J: TRBJ1-2; D: .; size: few; CDR3: CASSSGGVDGYTF; DNA: TGTGCCAGCAGCTCCGGCGGGGTAGATGGCTACACCTTC
V: TRBV6-6; J: TRBJ2-7; D: TRBD2; size: .; CDR3: CASSPPTSGRGYEQYF; DNA: TGTGCCAGCAGCCCACCAACTAGCGGGAGGGGGTACGAGCAGTACTTC
V: TRBV7-3; J: TRBJ2-5; D: TRBD2; size: few; CDR3: CASSQTSGRPETQYF; DNA: TGTGCCAGCAGCCAGACTAGCGGGAGGCCAGAGACCCAGTACTTC